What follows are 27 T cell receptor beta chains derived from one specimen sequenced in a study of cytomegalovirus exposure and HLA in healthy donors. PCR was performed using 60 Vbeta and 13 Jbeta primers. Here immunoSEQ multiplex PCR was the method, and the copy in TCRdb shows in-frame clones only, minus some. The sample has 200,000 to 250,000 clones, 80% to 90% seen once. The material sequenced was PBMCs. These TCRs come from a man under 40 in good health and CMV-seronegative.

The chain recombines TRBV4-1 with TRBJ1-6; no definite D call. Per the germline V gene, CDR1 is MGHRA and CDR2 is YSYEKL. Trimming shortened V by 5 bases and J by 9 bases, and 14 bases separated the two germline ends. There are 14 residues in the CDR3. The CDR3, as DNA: TGCGCCAGCAGCTCCCTTGACTTGGGTTCACCCCTCCACTTT. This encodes CASSSLDLGSPLHF.

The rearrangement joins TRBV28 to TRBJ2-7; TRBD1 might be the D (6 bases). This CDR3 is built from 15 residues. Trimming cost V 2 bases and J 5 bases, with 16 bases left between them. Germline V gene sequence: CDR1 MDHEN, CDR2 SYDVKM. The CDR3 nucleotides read TGTGCCAGCAGTTTAGGGGGCAGGCGGGCACACGAGCAGTACTTC. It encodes CASSLGGRRAHEQYF.

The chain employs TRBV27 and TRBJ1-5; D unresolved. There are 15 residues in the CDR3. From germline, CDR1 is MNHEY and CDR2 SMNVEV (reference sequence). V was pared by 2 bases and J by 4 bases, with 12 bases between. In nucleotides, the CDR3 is TGTGCCAGCAGTTTAAGACTAACGGAGAATCAGCCCCAGCATTTT. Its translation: CASSLRLTENQPQHF.

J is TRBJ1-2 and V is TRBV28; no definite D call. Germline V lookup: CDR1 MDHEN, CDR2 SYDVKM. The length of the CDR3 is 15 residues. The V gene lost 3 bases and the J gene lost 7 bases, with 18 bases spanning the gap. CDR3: CASSFYRDLGRGYTF. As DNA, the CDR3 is TGTGCCAGCAGTTTCTACCGGGATTTGGGCCGTGGCTACACCTTC.

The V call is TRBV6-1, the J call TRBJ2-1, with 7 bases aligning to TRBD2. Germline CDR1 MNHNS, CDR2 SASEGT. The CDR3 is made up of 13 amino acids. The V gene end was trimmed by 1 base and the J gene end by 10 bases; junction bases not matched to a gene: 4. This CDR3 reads CASSEDPSGEQFF. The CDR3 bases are TGTGCCAGCAGTGAAGACCCTAGCGGCGAGCAGTTCTTC.

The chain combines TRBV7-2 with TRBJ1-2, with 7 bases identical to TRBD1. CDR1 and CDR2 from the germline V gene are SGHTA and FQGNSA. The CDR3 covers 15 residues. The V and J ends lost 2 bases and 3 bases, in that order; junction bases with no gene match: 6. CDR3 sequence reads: CASSLQRGTDYGYTF. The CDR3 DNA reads TGTGCCAGCAGCTTACAACGGGGGACAGACTATGGCTACACCTTC.

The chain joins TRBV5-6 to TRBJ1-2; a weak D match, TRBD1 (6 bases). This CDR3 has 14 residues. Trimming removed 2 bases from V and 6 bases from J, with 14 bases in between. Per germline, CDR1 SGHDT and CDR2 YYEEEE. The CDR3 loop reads CASSFWGGWHGYTF. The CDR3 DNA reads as TGTGCCAGCAGCTTCTGGGGGGGCTGGCATGGCTACACCTTC.

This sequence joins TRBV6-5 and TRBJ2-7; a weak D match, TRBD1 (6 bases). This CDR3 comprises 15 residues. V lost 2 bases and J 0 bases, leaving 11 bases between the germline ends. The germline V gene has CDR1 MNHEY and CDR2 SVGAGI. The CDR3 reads CASSYQGSSSYEQYF. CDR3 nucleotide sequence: TGTGCCAGCAGTTACCAGGGGTCGAGCTCCTACGAGCAGTACTTC.

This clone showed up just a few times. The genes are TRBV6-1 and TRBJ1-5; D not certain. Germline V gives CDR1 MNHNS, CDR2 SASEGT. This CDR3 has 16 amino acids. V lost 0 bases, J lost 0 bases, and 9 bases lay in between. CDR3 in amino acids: CASSEARHDSNQPQHF. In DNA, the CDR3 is TGTGCCAGCAGTGAAGCGCGACACGATAGCAATCAGCCCCAGCATTTT.

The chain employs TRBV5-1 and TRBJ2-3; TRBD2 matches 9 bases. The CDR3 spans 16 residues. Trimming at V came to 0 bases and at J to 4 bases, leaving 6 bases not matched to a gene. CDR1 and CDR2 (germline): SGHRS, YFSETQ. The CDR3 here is CASSLESSGVADTQYF. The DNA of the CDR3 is TGCGCCAGCAGCTTGGAGTCTAGCGGGGTGGCAGATACGCAGTATTTT.

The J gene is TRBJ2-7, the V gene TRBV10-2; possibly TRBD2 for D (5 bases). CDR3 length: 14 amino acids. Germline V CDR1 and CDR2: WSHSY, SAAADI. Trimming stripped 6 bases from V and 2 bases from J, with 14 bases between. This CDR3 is CASRQQPGTYEQYF. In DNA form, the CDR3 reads TGCGCCAGCAGACAACAACCGGGAACCTACGAGCAGTACTTC.

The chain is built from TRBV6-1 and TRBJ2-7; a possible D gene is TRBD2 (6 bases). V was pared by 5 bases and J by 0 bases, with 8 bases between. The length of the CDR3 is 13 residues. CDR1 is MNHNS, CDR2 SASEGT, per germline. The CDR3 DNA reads TGTGCCAGCAGTCCGGGGGACTCCTACGAGCAGTACTTC. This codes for CASSPGDSYEQYF.

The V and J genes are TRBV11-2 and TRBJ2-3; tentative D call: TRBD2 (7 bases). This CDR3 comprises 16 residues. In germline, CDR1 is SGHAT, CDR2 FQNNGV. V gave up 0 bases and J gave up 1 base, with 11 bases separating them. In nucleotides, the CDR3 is TGTGCCAGCAGCTTAGAAGCCGGGGGGCGCACAGATACGCAGTATTTT. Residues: CASSLEAGGRTDTQYF.

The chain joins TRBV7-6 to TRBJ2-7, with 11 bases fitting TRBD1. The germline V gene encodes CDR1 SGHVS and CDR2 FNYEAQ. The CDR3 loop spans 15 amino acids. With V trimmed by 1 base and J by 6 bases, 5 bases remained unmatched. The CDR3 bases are TGTGCCAGCAGCTTAGAAGGGACAGGGGGAGTCGAGCAGTACTTC. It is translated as CASSLEGTGGVEQYF. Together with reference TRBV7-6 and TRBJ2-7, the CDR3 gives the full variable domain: GAGVSQSPRYKVTKRGQDVALRCDPISGHVSLYWYRQALGQGPEFLTYFNYEAQQDKSGLPNDRFSAERPEGSISTLTIQRTEQRDSAMYRCASSLEGTGGVEQYFGPGTRLTVT.

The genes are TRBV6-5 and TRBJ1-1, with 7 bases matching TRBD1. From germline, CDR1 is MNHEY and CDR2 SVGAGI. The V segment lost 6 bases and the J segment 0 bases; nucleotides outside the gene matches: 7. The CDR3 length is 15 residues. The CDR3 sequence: CASRPPGQMNTEAFF. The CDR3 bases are TGTGCCAGCAGGCCCCCGGGACAGATGAACACTGAAGCTTTCTTT.

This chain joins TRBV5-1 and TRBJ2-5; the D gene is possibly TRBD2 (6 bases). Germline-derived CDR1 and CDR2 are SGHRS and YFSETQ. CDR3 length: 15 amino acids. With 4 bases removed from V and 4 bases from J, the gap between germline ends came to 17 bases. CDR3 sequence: CASSQEGLSGETQYF. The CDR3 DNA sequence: TGCGCCAGCAGCCAGGAGGGATTAAGTGGAGAGACCCAGTACTTC.

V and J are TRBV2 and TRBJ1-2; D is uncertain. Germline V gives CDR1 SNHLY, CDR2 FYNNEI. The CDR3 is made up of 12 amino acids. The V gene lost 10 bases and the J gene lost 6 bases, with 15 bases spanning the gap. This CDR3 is CATPTREDGYTF. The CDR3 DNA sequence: TGTGCCACCCCGACTAGGGAAGATGGCTACACCTTC.

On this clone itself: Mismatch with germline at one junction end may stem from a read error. In DNA form, the CDR3 reads TGCAGCGTTGATGGGGTTCGGGCTGGGGCCAGCGTCCTGACTTTC. Translated, it gives CSVDGVRAGASVLTF. The chain is built from TRBV29-1 and TRBJ2-6; tentatively, D is TRBD1 (5 bases). The CDR3 loop spans 15 amino acids. Germline V gives CDR1 SQVTM, CDR2 ANQGSEA.

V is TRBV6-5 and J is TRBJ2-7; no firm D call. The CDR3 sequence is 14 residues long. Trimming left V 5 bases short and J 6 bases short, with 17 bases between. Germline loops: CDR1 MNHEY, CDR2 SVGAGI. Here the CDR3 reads CASSRASSSGEQYF. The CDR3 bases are TGTGCCAGCAGTCGCGCCTCCTCCTCGGGCGAGCAGTACTTC.

Here the CDR3 DNA reads TGTGCCAGCAGTTGGGGCGGGACAGGGAACGAGCAGTACTTC. Protein product: CASSWGGTGNEQYF. The rearrangement uses TRBV28 and TRBJ2-7; TRBD1 matches 9 bases. The CDR3 contains 14 residues. J lost 5 bases, V lost 4 bases, and 6 bases had no gene match. The germline CDR1 and CDR2 sequences are MDHEN and SYDVKM.

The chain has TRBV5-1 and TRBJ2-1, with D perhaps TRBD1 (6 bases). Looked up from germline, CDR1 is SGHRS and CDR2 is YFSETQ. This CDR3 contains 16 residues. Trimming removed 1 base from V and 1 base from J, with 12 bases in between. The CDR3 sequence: CASSLPQGRSYNEQFF. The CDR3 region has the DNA TGCGCCAGCAGCTTGCCACAGGGTCGATCCTACAATGAGCAGTTCTTC.

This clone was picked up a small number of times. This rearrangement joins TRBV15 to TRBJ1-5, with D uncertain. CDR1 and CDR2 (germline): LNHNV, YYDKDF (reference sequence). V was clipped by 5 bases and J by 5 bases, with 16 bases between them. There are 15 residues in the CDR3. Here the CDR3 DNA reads TGTGCCACCAGCCTCCAGGCCTTATCTTATCAGCCCCAGCATTTT. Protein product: CATSLQALSYQPQHF.

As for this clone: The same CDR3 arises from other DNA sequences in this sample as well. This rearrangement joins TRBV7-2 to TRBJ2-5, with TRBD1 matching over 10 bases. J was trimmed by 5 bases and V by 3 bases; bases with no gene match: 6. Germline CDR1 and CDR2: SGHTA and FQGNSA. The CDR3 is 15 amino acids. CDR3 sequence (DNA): TGTGCCAGCAGCTTGGACAGGGGGTTAGGGGAGACCCAGTACTTC. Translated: CASSLDRGLGETQYF.

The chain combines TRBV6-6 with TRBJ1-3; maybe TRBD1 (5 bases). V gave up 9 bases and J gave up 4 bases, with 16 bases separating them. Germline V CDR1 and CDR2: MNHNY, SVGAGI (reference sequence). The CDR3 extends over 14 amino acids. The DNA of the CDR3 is TGTGCCAGTGTCCATGGGGCGCGCGGAAACACCATATATTTT. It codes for CASVHGARGNTIYF.

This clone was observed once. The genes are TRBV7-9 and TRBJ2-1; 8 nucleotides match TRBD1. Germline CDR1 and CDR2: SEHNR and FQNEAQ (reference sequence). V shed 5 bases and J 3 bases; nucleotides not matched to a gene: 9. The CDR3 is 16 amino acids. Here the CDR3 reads CASSALQGASYNEQFF. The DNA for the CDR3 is TGTGCCAGCAGCGCTCTTCAGGGGGCGAGCTACAATGAGCAGTTCTTC. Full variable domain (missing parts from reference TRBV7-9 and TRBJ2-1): DTGVSQNPRHKITKRGQNVTFRCDPISEHNRLYWYRQTLGQGPEFLTYFQNEAQLEKSRLLSDRFSAERPKGSFSTLEIQRTEQGDSAMYLCASSALQGASYNEQFFGPGTRLTVL.

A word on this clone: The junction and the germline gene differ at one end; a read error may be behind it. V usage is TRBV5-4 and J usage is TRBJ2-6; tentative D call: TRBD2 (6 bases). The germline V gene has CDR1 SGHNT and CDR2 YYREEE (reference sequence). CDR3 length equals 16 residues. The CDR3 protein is CASSTPGVSGASVLTF. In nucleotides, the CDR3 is TGTGCCAGCAGCACTCCGGGGGTCTCTGGGGCCAGCGTCCTGACTTTC.

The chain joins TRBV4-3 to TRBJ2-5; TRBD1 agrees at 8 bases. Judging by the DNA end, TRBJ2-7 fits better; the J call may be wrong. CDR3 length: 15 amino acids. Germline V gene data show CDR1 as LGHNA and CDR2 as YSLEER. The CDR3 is CASSHSGQGPYEQYF. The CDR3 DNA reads TGCGCCAGCAGCCACAGCGGACAGGGTCCCTACGAGCAGTACTTC.